This T cell receptor (beta chain) originates from a study of T-cell reconstitution after alpha-beta-depleted transplantation in children. This clonotype was observed at least ten times. During its preparation, the TCRbeta library received unique molecular identifiers. TCRdb passed the PCR reads through MiXCR, listing each CDR3 protein once. The table shows 150,000 to 200,000 distinct CDR3 sequences, with 13% to 15% occurring only once. Source: PBMCs from the stem cell graft donor, taken from the stem cell graft. This receptor was obtained from a human donor who donated a stem cell graft to a child with acute lymphoblastic leukemia.

The CDR3 sequence is CSVLTSGDPYF. CDR3 sequence (DNA): TGCAGCGTTTTGACTAGCGGGGACCCGTACTTC. The gene calls are TRBV29-1 and TRBJ2-4, with 11 nucleotides matching TRBD2. The CDR3 is 11 amino acids. Germline lookup yields CDR1 SQVTM and CDR2 ANQGSEA. The trim removed 5 bases at V and 15 bases at J, leaving 6 bases unmatched.